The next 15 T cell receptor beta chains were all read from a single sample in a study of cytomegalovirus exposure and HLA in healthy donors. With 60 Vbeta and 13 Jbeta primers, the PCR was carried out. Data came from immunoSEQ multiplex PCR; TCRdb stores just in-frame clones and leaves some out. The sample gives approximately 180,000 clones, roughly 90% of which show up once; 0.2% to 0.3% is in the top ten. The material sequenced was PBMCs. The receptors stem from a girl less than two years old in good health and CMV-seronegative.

CDR3 nucleotides: TGTGCCAGCAGTCGCAGACTAGCGGGAGCCAAAAACATTCAGTACTTC. Translating it yields CASSRRLAGAKNIQYF. The chain joins TRBV27 to TRBJ2-4, with 10 bases that match TRBD2. Germline V lookup: CDR1 MNHEY, CDR2 SMNVEV (reference sequence). V gave up 5 bases and J gave up 0 bases; unmatched junction bases: 4. There are 16 residues in the CDR3.

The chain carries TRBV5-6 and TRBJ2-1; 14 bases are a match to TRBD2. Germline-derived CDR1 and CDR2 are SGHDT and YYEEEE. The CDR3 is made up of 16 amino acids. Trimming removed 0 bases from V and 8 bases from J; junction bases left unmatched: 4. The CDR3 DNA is TGTGCCAGCAGCTTGGTAGGGGGACTAGCGGGAGATGAGCAGTTCTTC. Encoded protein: CASSLVGGLAGDEQFF. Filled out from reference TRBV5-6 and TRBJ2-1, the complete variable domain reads DAGVTQSPTHLIKTRGQQVTLRCSPKSGHDTVSWYQQALGQGPQFIFQYYEEEERQRGNFPDRFSGHQFPNYSSELNVNALLLGDSALYLCASSLVGGLAGDEQFFGPGTRLTVL.

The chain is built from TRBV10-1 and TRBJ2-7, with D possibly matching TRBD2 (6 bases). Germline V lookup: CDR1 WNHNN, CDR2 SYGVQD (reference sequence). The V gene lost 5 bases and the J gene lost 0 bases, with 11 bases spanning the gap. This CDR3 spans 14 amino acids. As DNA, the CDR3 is TGCGCCAGCAGTCGGGACTCGAGCTCCTACGAGCAGTACTTC. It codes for CASSRDSSSYEQYF.

CDR3 coding DNA: TGTGCCAGCAGCTTCGAGAGGAACACTGAAGCTTTCTTT. Its protein product is CASSFERNTEAFF. The rearrangement uses TRBV7-2 and TRBJ1-1, with unresolved D. Trimming cost V 3 bases and J 1 base, with 6 bases left between them. The CDR3 runs 13 residues. The germline gives CDR1 SGHTA, CDR2 FQGNSA.

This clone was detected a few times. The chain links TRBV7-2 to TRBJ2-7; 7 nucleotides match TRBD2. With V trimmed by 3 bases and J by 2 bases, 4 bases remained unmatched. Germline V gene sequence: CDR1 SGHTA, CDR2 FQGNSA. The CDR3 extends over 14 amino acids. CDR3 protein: CASSLASGPYEQYF. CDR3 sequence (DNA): TGTGCCAGCAGCTTGGCTAGCGGACCCTACGAGCAGTACTTC.

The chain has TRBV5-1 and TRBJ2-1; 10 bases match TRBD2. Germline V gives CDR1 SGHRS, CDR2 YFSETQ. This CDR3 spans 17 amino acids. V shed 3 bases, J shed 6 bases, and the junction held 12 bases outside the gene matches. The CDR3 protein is CASSWGSLAGGLNEQFF. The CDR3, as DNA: TGCGCCAGCAGCTGGGGCTCATTAGCGGGGGGTCTCAATGAGCAGTTCTTC.

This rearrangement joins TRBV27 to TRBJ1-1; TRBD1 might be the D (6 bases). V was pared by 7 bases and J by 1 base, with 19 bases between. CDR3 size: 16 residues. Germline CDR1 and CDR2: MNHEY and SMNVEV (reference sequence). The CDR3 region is CASTPLGQRGNTEAFF. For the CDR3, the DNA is TGTGCCAGCACCCCCCTTGGACAGCGGGGGAACACTGAAGCTTTCTTT.

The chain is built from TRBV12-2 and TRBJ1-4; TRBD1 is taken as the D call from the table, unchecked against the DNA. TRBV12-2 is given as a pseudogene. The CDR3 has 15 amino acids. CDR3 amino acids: CASRPPGTGPQKLFF. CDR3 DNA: TGTGCAAGTCGCCCACCCGGGACAGGGCCTCAAAAACTGTTTTTT.

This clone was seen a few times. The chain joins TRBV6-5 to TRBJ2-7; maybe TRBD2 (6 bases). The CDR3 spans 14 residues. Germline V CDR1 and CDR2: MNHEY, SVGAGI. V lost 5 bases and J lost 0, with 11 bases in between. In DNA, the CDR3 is TGTGCCAGCAGTCCGGGACTCACCTCCTACGAGCAGTACTTC. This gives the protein CASSPGLTSYEQYF.

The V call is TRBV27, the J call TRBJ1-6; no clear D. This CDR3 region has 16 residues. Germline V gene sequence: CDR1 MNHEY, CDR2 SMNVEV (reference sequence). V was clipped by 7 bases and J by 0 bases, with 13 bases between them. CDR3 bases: TGTGCCAGCACCCCTCTACCAGGCTCCTATAATTCACCCCTCCACTTT. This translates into CASTPLPGSYNSPLHF.

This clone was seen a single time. CDR3 in amino acids: CASNLPGRGGRETQYF. CDR3 coding DNA: TGTGCCAGCAATCTCCCTGGTCGGGGGGGCAGGGAGACCCAGTACTTC. The chain joins TRBV9 to TRBJ2-5; the match to TRBD2 covers 8 bases. Losses at the gene ends were 6 bases for V and 5 bases for J; bases not matched to a gene: 15. This CDR3 spans 16 amino acids. In germline, CDR1 is SGDLS, CDR2 YYNGEE.

In DNA form, the CDR3 reads TGTGCCAGCAGCCTATTCAGCGGGGGGGCAAATGAGCAGTTCTTC. This encodes CASSLFSGGANEQFF. J is TRBJ2-1 and V is TRBV14; the match to TRBD2 covers 10 bases. With 4 bases clipped from V and 7 bases from J, the junction kept 7 bases outside the gene matches. CDR3 length: 15 residues. From germline, CDR1 is SGHDN and CDR2 FVKESK. The full variable domain, completed using reference TRBV14 and TRBJ2-1, is EAGVTQFPSHSVIEKGQTVTLRCDPISGHDNLYWYRRVMGKEIKFLLHFVKESKQDESGMPNNRFLAERTGGTYSTLKVQPAELEDSGVYFCASSLFSGGANEQFFGPGTRLTVL.

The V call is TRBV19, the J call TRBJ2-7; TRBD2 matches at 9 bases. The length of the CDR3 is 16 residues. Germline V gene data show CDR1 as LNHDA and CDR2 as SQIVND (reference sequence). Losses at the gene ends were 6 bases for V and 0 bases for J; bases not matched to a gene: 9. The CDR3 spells CASRGSGGSSSYEQYF. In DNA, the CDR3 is TGTGCCAGTAGGGGTAGCGGGGGTTCAAGCTCCTACGAGCAGTACTTC.

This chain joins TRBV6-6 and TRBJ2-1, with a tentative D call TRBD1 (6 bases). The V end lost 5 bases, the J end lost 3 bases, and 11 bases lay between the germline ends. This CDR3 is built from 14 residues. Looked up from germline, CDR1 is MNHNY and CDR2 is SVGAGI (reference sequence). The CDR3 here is CASSASDSYNEQFF. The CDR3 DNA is TGTGCCAGCAGTGCGTCGGACAGCTACAATGAGCAGTTCTTC.

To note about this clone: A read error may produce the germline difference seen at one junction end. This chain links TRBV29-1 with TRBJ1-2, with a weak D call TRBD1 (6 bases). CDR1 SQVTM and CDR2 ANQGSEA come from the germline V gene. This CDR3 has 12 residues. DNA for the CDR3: TGCAGCGTTCAGGGGAGGGGCTATGGCCACACCTTC. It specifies CSVQGRGYGHTF.